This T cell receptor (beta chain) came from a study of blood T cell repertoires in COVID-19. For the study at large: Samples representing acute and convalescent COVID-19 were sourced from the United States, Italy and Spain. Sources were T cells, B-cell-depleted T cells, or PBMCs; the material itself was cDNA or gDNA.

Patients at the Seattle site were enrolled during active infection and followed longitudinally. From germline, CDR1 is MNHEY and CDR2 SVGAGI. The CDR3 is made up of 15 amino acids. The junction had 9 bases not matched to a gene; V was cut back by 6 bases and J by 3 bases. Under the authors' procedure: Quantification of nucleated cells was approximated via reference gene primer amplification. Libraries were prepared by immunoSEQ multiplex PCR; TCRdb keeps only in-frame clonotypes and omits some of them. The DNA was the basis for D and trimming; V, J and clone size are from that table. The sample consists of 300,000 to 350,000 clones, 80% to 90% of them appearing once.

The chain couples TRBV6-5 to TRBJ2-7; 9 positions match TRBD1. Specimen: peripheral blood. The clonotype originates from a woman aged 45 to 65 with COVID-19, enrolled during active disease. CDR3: CASSRSGTGNYEQYF. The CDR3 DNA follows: TGTGCCAGCAGCCGATCCGGGACAGGGAACTACGAGCAGTACTTC.